These T cell receptor beta chains were read from a single sample in a study of cytomegalovirus exposure and HLA in healthy donors. Here immunoSEQ multiplex PCR was the method, and the copy in TCRdb shows in-frame clones only, minus some. The sample yields 150,000 to 200,000 clones, 85% seen once. Sequenced input: PBMCs. The receptors shown here come from a man aged 18 to 30 in good health and CMV-seropositive. The CDR3 runs from the conserved cysteine through the conserved F or W. The D gene is left open where the match is weak. The size field is filled for only some rows; it gives once, few, many or a size class.

d_call: -; j_call: TRBJ2-1; v_call: TRBV28; clone_size: -; cdr3_nt: TGTGCCAGCAGCGATCAGCGGCGTGAGCAGTTCTTC; cdr3_aa: CASSDQRREQFF
d_call: -; j_call: TRBJ2-7; v_call: TRBV13; clone_size: -; cdr3_nt: TGTGCCAGCAGCTCGGACAGATACGAGCAGTACTTC; cdr3_aa: CASSSDRYEQYF
d_call: TRBD2; j_call: TRBJ2-7; v_call: TRBV2; clone_size: -; cdr3_nt: TGTGCCAGCAGAGGACTAGTGGGCGAGCAGTACTTC; cdr3_aa: CASRGLVGEQYF
d_call: TRBD2; j_call: TRBJ2-7; v_call: TRBV7-9; clone_size: -; cdr3_nt: TGTGCCAGCAGTCGGGGAGCGGGAGGGCCCTACGAGCAGTACTTC; cdr3_aa: CASSRGAGGPYEQYF
d_call: -; j_call: TRBJ1-1; v_call: TRBV20-1; clone_size: -; cdr3_nt: TGCAGTGTTCGCGGGGAGGGAGCTTTCTTT; cdr3_aa: CSVRGEGAFF
d_call: TRBD1; j_call: TRBJ2-5; v_call: TRBV18; clone_size: -; cdr3_nt: TGTGCCAGCTCACTTAACAGGGGGGTCGGAGAGACCCAGTACTTC; cdr3_aa: CASSLNRGVGETQYF
d_call: -; j_call: TRBJ1-2; v_call: TRBV30; clone_size: -; cdr3_nt: TGTGCCTGGAGTGTACGGGAGGGTTCCTATGGCTACACCTTC; cdr3_aa: CAWSVREGSYGYTF
d_call: TRBD2; j_call: TRBJ2-2; v_call: TRBV28; clone_size: once; cdr3_nt: TGTGCCAGCACCACTGCTGCGGGGGGGCCCCACGGGGAGCTGTTTTTT; cdr3_aa: CASTTAAGGPHGELFF
d_call: TRBD1; j_call: TRBJ2-5; v_call: TRBV7-9; clone_size: -; cdr3_nt: TGTGCCAGCGGGACCCGGGACAGGGGGCCAGAGACCCAGTACTTC; cdr3_aa: CASGTRDRGPETQYF
d_call: TRBD1; j_call: TRBJ2-7; v_call: TRBV29-1; clone_size: -; cdr3_nt: TGCAGCGCCGGGGGACAGGGAGATTTCTTTCCCTACGAGCAGTACTTC; cdr3_aa: CSAGGQGDFFPYEQYF
d_call: TRBD1; j_call: TRBJ2-7; v_call: TRBV7-9; clone_size: -; cdr3_nt: TGTGCCAGCAGCCCAAGGACAGGGAAGGGGTCCTACGAGCAGTACTTC; cdr3_aa: CASSPRTGKGSYEQYF
d_call: TRBD1; j_call: TRBJ2-7; v_call: TRBV11-2; clone_size: -; cdr3_nt: TGTGCCAGCAGCTTAGGGACAGGGGCCTACGAGCAGTACTTC; cdr3_aa: CASSLGTGAYEQYF